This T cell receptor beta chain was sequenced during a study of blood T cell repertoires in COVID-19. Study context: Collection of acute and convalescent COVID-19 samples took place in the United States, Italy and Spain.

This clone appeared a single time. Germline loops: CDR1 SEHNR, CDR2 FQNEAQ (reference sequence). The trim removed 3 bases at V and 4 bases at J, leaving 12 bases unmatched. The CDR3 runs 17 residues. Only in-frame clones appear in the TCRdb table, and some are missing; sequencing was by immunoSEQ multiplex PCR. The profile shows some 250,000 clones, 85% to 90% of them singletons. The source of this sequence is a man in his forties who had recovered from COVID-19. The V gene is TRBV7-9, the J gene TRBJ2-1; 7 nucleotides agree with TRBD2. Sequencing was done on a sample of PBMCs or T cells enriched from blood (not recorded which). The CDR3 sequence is CASSFVSGTTQYNEQFF. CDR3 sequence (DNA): TGTGCCAGCAGCTTTGTTTCCGGGACTACACAATACAATGAGCAGTTCTTC.